This T cell receptor beta chain is drawn from a study of cytomegalovirus exposure and HLA in healthy donors. The CDR3 totals 15 residues. Germline CDR1 reads SGDLS; CDR2 reads YYNGEE. Use of 60 Vbeta and 13 Jbeta primers characterized the PCR. Here immunoSEQ multiplex PCR was the method, and the copy in TCRdb shows in-frame clones only, minus some. This table holds around 160,000 clones, roughly 73% found once. About this clone: The antigen remains unidentified. Germline and junction disagree at one end, which may indicate a read error.

Study outcomes and limitations: Most TCRs appeared rarely, but some public TCRs recurred in many donors. The presence/absence work took it that sequencing depth was about the same across donors. Further analysis was carried out later, and it showed several of the most significant clusters appearing linked to common viral pathogens.

The chain combines TRBV9 with TRBJ2-6; possible D gene TRBD1, 5 bases. This receptor was obtained from a woman aged 18-29 years in good health and CMV-seronegative. Sequencing was performed on PBMCs. The CDR3 here is CASSVWASGANGLTF. CDR3 nucleotides: TGTGCCAGCAGCGTATGGGCCTCTGGGGCCAACGGCCTGACTTTC.